A selection of T cell receptor beta chains follows, all from one sample in a study of T cell responses to AZD1222 COVID-19 vaccine. TCRdb keeps only in-frame clones here, not all; method: immunoSEQ multiplex PCR. Of tens of thousands of clones in the sample, around 92% were seen once. Sample: peripheral blood, taken on day 0 of AZD1222 vaccination. The origin of the receptors is an adult in good health. The CDR3 runs from the conserved cysteine through the conserved F or W. A D gene is named only where the DNA matches it firmly. Size is omitted from some rows. Given values are once, few, many or a class for expanded clones.

d_call,v_call,clone_size,j_call,cdr3_nt,cdr3_aa
.,TRBV6-1,.,TRBJ2-3,TGTGCCAGCAGTGAAGCCTCCCAGGGCGGCACAGATACGCAGTATTTT,CASSEASQGGTDTQYF
.,TRBV7-6,once,TRBJ2-7,TGTGCCAGCAGCTCGAGGGGATCCGAGCAGTACTTC,CASSSRGSEQYF
.,TRBV5-8,.,TRBJ2-7,TGTGCCAGCAGCTCGGCCGGGCAATTATACGAGCAGTACTTC,CASSSAGQLYEQYF
TRBD2,TRBV7-9,once,TRBJ2-3,TGTGCCAGCGCGGGACTATTGAACACAGATACGCAGTATTTT,CASAGLLNTDTQYF
.,TRBV30,.,TRBJ2-1,TGTGCCTGGAGGACCTCAGGTGAGCAGTTCTTC,CAWRTSGEQFF
.,TRBV27,.,TRBJ1-1,TGTGCCAGCAGTTTGGGGGGCGCTTCCGCTGAAGCTTTCTTT,CASSLGGASAEAFF
TRBD2,TRBV11-3,.,TRBJ2-1,TGTGCCAGCAGCTCTTCCGGGACTAGCGGGAACCATGAGCAGTTCTTC,CASSSSGTSGNHEQFF
TRBD2,TRBV6-5,.,TRBJ2-7,TGTGCCAGCAGTCCCGGGACTAGCGAGGGGGACGAGCAGTACTTC,CASSPGTSEGDEQYF
.,TRBV4-2,once,TRBJ1-3,TGTGCCAGCAGCCAACCGGGGACCGCTGGAAACACCATATATTTT,CASSQPGTAGNTIYF
.,TRBV19,few,TRBJ1-1,TGTGCCAGTAGTTTATATGCCATGAACACTGAAGCTTTCTTT,CASSLYAMNTEAFF
TRBD2,TRBV5-6,once,TRBJ2-7,TGTGCCAGCAGCCGGACTAGTTACGAGCAGTACTTC,CASSRTSYEQYF
.,TRBV30,.,TRBJ2-7,TGTGCCTGGAGTGTACACCAGGACAGTGGGTCCTACGAGCAGTACTTC,CAWSVHQDSGSYEQYF
TRBD2,TRBV5-1,once,TRBJ2-1,TGCGCCAGCAGCTGGACTAGCGGAACAACCTACAATGAGCAGTTCTTC,CASSWTSGTTYNEQFF
TRBD1,TRBV14,.,TRBJ2-5,TGTGCCAGCAGCCAAGCCGGGACAGGGTTGGAGACCCAGTACTTC,CASSQAGTGLETQYF
TRBD1,TRBV19,.,TRBJ1-4,TGTGCCAGTAGTACCCCTTCGGGACAGGGGAATGAAAAACTGTTTTTT,CASSTPSGQGNEKLFF
TRBD1,TRBV15,.,TRBJ2-5,TGTGCCACCAGCAGCTATACAGGGGGACAAGAGACCCAGTACTTC,CATSSYTGGQETQYF
.,TRBV19,.,TRBJ2-2,TGTGCCGGTGCTCGGACATCGAACACCGGGGAGCTGTTTTTT,CAGARTSNTGELFF
TRBD1,TRBV20-1,few,TRBJ2-3,TGCAGTGCTAGTGACCGCAGACAGGGGAACGTGGATACGCAGTATTTT,CSASDRRQGNVDTQYF
.,TRBV10-3,.,TRBJ2-1,TGTGCCATCAGGGCGGCTAGCGTCTACAATGAGCAGTTCTTC,CAIRAASVYNEQFF
.,TRBV5-1,.,TRBJ1-2,TGCGCCAGCAGCTCCTCCCGATCCGAGGCAGGGATTAACTATGGCTACACCTTC,CASSSSRSEAGINYGYTF
TRBD2,TRBV10-1,.,TRBJ2-2,TGCGCCAGCAGTGCCCTAGCGGGAACCGGGGAGCTGTTTTTT,CASSALAGTGELFF
TRBD1,TRBV27,.,TRBJ2-7,TGTGCCAGCAGTTTAGCGGGACAGGACTCCTACGAGCAGTACTTC,CASSLAGQDSYEQYF
TRBD1,TRBV28,.,TRBJ2-1,TGTGCCAGTGGGACAGTGCAGTTCTTC,CASGTVQFF
TRBD1,TRBV27,.,TRBJ1-6,TGTGCCAGCAGTTCGAAGGGACAGATACTCCACTTT,CASSSKGQILHF